This T cell receptor beta chain stems from a study of cytomegalovirus exposure and HLA in healthy donors. Study-wide findings and caveats: Roughly even sequencing depth across donors was the assumption behind the presence/absence analyses.

Researchers ran the PCR with 60 Vbeta and 13 Jbeta primers. Sequencing was performed with immunoSEQ multiplex PCR; in TCRdb, only in-frame clones are kept and a portion is missing. This table has roughly 140,000 clones, 64% appearing once. The CDR3 covers 16 residues. V lost 1 base, J lost 7 bases, and 7 bases stayed unmatched. The germline V gene has CDR1 SGHTA and CDR2 FQGNSA. As to this clone: The antigen is unknown.

Sequencing used PBMCs. The origin of this receptor is a woman aged 25-40 years in good health and CMV-seropositive. The chain recombines TRBV7-2 with TRBJ2-4, with 10 bases aligning to TRBD2. The CDR3 DNA reads as TGTGCCAGCAGCTTAGGCCTAGCGGGAGCCGGGAACATTCAGTACTTC. Encoded protein: CASSLGLAGAGNIQYF.